The 5 T cell receptor beta chains reported below all come from one sample, sequenced in a study of T cell responses to AZD1222 COVID-19 vaccine. The repertoire was sequenced with immunoSEQ multiplex PCR; TCRdb's copy has only in-frame clones and lacks some. The sample yields around 84,000 clones, 88% seen once. The sample consisted of peripheral blood, taken on day 0 of AZD1222 vaccination. All receptors derive from an adult in good health.

The chain links TRBV27 to TRBJ2-7; D not resolved. CDR3 length: 14 amino acids. The V and J ends lost 8 bases and 7 bases respectively, with 21 bases between them. CDR1 is MNHEY and CDR2 is SMNVEV in the germline V gene (reference sequence). The CDR3 loop reads CASANGGRLREQYF. The CDR3 DNA sequence: TGTGCCAGCGCGAATGGTGGCCGCCTCCGAGAGCAGTACTTC.

The V gene is TRBV19, the J gene TRBJ2-2; D might be TRBD1 (5 bases). V lost 3 bases, J lost 13 bases, and 9 bases lay in between. The CDR3 is 11 residues long. In germline, CDR1 is LNHDA, CDR2 SQIVND (reference sequence). The CDR3 loop is CASSIERGLFF. The CDR3 coding sequence is TGTGCCAGTAGTATTGAAAGGGGGCTGTTTTTT.

The chain joins TRBV15 to TRBJ1-1; D is possibly TRBD1 (5 bases). Germline CDR1 is LNHNV and CDR2 is YYDKDF (reference sequence). The CDR3 is made up of 15 amino acids. The V and J ends lost 0 bases and 6 bases respectively, with 14 bases between them. The CDR3 loop is CATSRDGQGRSEAFF. DNA of the CDR3: TGTGCCACCAGCAGAGATGGTCAGGGAAGGTCTGAAGCTTTCTTT.

The chain's CDR3 is CASKAVYSNQPQHF. In nucleotides, the CDR3 is TGTGCCAGCAAGGCAGTCTATAGCAATCAGCCCCAGCATTTT. The chain recombines TRBV2 with TRBJ1-5; D is undetermined. CDR1 is SNHLY and CDR2 is FYNNEI in the germline V gene. The CDR3 is 14 residues long. The germline V and J ends were trimmed by 7 bases and 0 bases, with 10 bases remaining between them.

The chain recombines TRBV28 with TRBJ1-2; 9 bases agree with TRBD1. Per germline, CDR1 MDHEN and CDR2 SYDVKM. The junction had 14 bases not matched to a gene; V was cut back by 5 bases and J by 4 bases. This CDR3 is built from 17 residues. In DNA, the CDR3 is TGTGCCAGCAGTCCGTCCGGGACAGGGATCTCCATCTATGGCTACACCTTC. This codes for CASSPSGTGISIYGYTF.